These T cell receptor beta chains were read from a single sample in a study of response to subunit inactivated influenza vaccine. TCRdb called the RT-PCR reads again in MiXCR, with one record for every CDR3 protein. The sample holds 500,000 to 750,000 distinct CDR3 sequences, approximately 14% seen once. The specimen comprised PBMCs from blood, sampled 12 days after vaccination. These receptor sequences come from a man over 45 who received an inactivated influenza vaccine. CDR3s include the opening cysteine and the closing phenylalanine or tryptophan. A D gene is named only where the DNA matches it firmly. Clone size is shown for a subset of rows, as once, few, many or a class of expanded clone.

D gene,clone size,J gene,V gene,CDR3 protein,CDR3 DNA
TRBD1,-,TRBJ2-1,TRBV7-2,CASSLATRTGHGEQFF,TGTGCCAGCAGCTTAGCGACTCGGACAGGGCATGGTGAGCAGTTCTTC
-,few,TRBJ2-2,TRBV5-1,CASTGTNTGELFF,TGCGCCAGCACAGGAACGAACACCGGGGAGCTGTTTTTT
-,-,TRBJ2-5,TRBV12-3/TRBV12-4,CASSLDGRPGTQYF,TGTGCCAGCAGTCTAGACGGACGTCCGGGGACCCAGTACTTC
-,-,TRBJ2-1,TRBV20-1,CSASNPVFRDNEQFF,TGCAGTGCCTCCAACCCCGTATTTCGGGACAATGAGCAGTTCTTC
-,-,TRBJ1-6,TRBV11-2,CASRTGTNNSPLHF,TGTGCCAGCAGGACCGGGACAAATAATTCACCCCTCCACTTT
TRBD2,-,TRBJ2-5,TRBV3-1,CASSQVTSGNQETQYF,TGTGCCAGCAGCCAAGTTACTAGCGGGAACCAAGAGACCCAGTACTTC
-,few,TRBJ1-6,TRBV9,CASSVEDRSSYNSPLHF,TGTGCCAGCAGCGTAGAAGACAGGAGCTCCTATAATTCACCCCTCCACTTT
-,once,TRBJ2-3,TRBV5-6,CASSRREADTQYF,TGTGCCAGCAGCCGGAGGGAGGCAGATACGCAGTATTTT
-,once,TRBJ2-6,TRBV10-2,CASSELQGAGANVLTF,TGCGCCAGCAGTGAGTTGCAGGGAGCTGGGGCCAACGTCCTGACTTTC
-,few,TRBJ1-4,TRBV5-5,CASSLGQVSEKLFF,TGTGCCAGCAGCTTAGGACAAGTATCTGAAAAACTGTTTTTT
TRBD2,many,TRBJ2-5,TRBV7-3,CASSLSSGSRETQYF,TGTGCCAGCAGCTTATCTAGCGGGAGTCGGGAGACCCAGTACTTC
-,few,TRBJ2-1,TRBV18,CASSPTGQSIYNEQFF,TGTGCCAGCTCACCAACAGGGCAGTCAATCTACAATGAGCAGTTCTTC
-,few,TRBJ2-1,TRBV6-5,CASSYSYRLSSYNEQFF,TGTGCCAGCAGTTACTCGTATCGGTTAAGCTCCTACAATGAGCAGTTCTTC
-,few,TRBJ2-3,TRBV20-1,CSASAPREDTQYF,TGCAGTGCTAGTGCTCCCAGGGAGGATACGCAGTATTTT
TRBD1,-,TRBJ2-5,TRBV20-1,CSARDTTGDRGRETQYF,TGCAGTGCTAGAGACACAACGGGGGACAGGGGACGAGAGACCCAGTACTTC
TRBD1,many,TRBJ1-2,TRBV12-3/TRBV12-4,CASSDDRVFAAMDLNYGYTF,TGTGCCAGCAGTGACGACAGGGTTTTTGCTGCAATGGACCTTAACTATGGCTACACCTTC
-,few,TRBJ2-2,TRBV29-1,CSAERANTGELFF,TGCAGCGCCGAGCGCGCGAACACCGGGGAGCTGTTTTTT
TRBD2,many,TRBJ2-7,TRBV7-3,CASSLTGGDDEQYF,TGTGCCAGCAGCCTGACGGGAGGTGATGACGAGCAGTACTTC
TRBD1,few,TRBJ1-1,TRBV29-1,CSDTGGFMNTEAFF,TGTAGCGACACAGGGGGCTTTATGAACACTGAAGCTTTCTTT
-,-,TRBJ2-3,TRBV6-1,CASSERGQPSTDTQYF,TGTGCCAGCAGTGAACGGGGGCAGCCTAGCACAGATACGCAGTATTTT
-,-,TRBJ2-5,TRBV20-1,CSARDEGRTGETQYF,TGCAGTGCTAGAGACGAAGGGAGGACGGGAGAGACCCAGTACTTC
TRBD2,many,TRBJ2-1,TRBV7-9,CASSDTSGRGYEQFF,TGTGCCAGCAGCGACACTAGCGGGAGGGGCTATGAGCAGTTCTTC